A single sample is the source of the 28 T cell receptor beta chains below, sequenced in a study of blood T cell repertoires in COVID-19. Sequencing was performed with immunoSEQ multiplex PCR; in TCRdb, only in-frame clones are kept and a portion is missing. The table has over 200,000 clones, approximately 90% seen once. The sequencing input was peripheral blood. The receptors were sampled from a young man with COVID-19, enrolled during active disease.

V gene TRBV2 combines with J gene TRBJ2-2, with 9 nucleotides matching TRBD1. Germline CDR1 SNHLY, CDR2 FYNNEI. V shed 6 bases and J 1 base; nucleotides not matched to a gene: 9. The CDR3 sequence is 17 residues long. The CDR3 coding sequence is TGTGCCAGCAGCGAGCCGGACAGGGGCGTGAACACCGGGGAGCTGTTTTTT. Its protein product is CASSEPDRGVNTGELFF.

The CDR3 bases are TGTGCCAGCTCACCTGGGACAGGGGGGAACTATGGCTACACCTTC. Protein sequence: CASSPGTGGNYGYTF. The chain employs TRBV18 and TRBJ1-2; TRBD1 matches 11 bases. CDR1 and CDR2 from the germline V gene are KGHSH and LQKENI. V was clipped by 3 bases and J by 2 bases; unmatched bases: 2. The CDR3 is 15 amino acids.

This chain links TRBV6-2 or TRBV6-3 with TRBJ1-2, with TRBD1 matching 7 bases. J gave up 2 bases and V 5 bases, and 5 bases lay outside the gene matches. From germline, CDR1 is MNHEY and CDR2 SVGEGT. There are 14 residues in the CDR3. The CDR3 protein is CASSRQGSNYGYTF. The CDR3 DNA follows: TGTGCCAGCAGTCGACAGGGCTCGAACTATGGCTACACCTTC.

The chain links TRBV27 to TRBJ2-7; 9 nucleotides agree with TRBD1. From germline, CDR1 is MNHEY and CDR2 SMNVEV (reference sequence). V lost 8 bases to trimming and J lost 4 bases; unmatched junction nucleotides: 3. The CDR3 loop spans 12 amino acids. This CDR3 is CASGDRVYEQYF. CDR3 coding DNA: TGTGCCAGCGGGGACAGGGTGTACGAGCAGTACTTC.

The V gene is TRBV18, the J gene TRBJ2-7, with D perhaps TRBD2 (5 bases). Trimming took off 3 bases at V and 2 bases at J, with 11 bases between the two ends. Germline CDR1 is KGHSH and CDR2 is LQKENI. CDR3 length equals 14 residues. This CDR3 is CASSPDYQTYEQYF. CDR3 in DNA: TGTGCCAGCTCACCCGACTATCAGACCTACGAGCAGTACTTC.

The rearrangement links TRBV7-9 to TRBJ2-7; TRBD2 agrees at 7 bases. CDR3 length equals 14 residues. Germline CDR1 reads SEHNR; CDR2 reads FQNEAQ (reference sequence). V shed 3 bases and J 3 bases; nucleotides not matched to a gene: 5. The CDR3, as DNA: TGTGCCAGCAGCTTGGGGGACTACCTCTACGAGCAGTACTTC. Amino acid sequence: CASSLGDYLYEQYF.

The chain recombines TRBV29-1 with TRBJ2-1; 12 bases agree with TRBD2. V lost 2 bases to trimming and J lost 9 bases; unmatched junction nucleotides: 20. The CDR3 runs to 19 residues. Germline V gives CDR1 SQVTM, CDR2 ANQGSEA. The CDR3 here is CSVERASGRVLVGQAEQFF. CDR3 nucleotides: TGCAGCGTTGAAAGGGCTAGCGGGAGGGTCCTTGTTGGTCAGGCTGAGCAGTTCTTC.

The CDR3 loop is CASSLSGTGGVYEQYF. The CDR3 DNA is TGTGCCAGCAGTTTATCTGGGACAGGGGGTGTGTACGAGCAGTACTTC. The chain uses TRBV28 and TRBJ2-7; TRBD1 matches at 11 bases. The CDR3 spans 16 residues. V trimming: 1 base; J trimming: 4 bases; junction bases outside the gene matches: 6. The germline V gene encodes CDR1 MDHEN and CDR2 SYDVKM.

CDR3 in amino acids: CASSYRQGALGTEAFF. Here the CDR3 DNA reads TGTGCCAGCAGTTATAGACAGGGGGCGCTCGGTACTGAAGCTTTCTTT. V gene TRBV6-5 combines with J gene TRBJ1-1; TRBD1 agrees at 10 bases. V lost 3 bases, J lost 5 bases, and 9 bases stayed unmatched. Germline V gives CDR1 MNHEY, CDR2 SVGAGI. The CDR3 runs 16 residues.

The chain couples TRBV19 to TRBJ2-1, with TRBD1 as a possible D gene (5 bases). CDR3 length: 13 residues. The germline gives CDR1 LNHDA, CDR2 SQIVND (reference sequence). V lost 5 bases to trimming and J lost 3 bases, with 8 bases between them. As DNA, the CDR3 is TGTGCCAGTAGTTTCACAGGCTACAATGAGCAGTTCTTC. This sequence encodes CASSFTGYNEQFF. Looking up the rest from reference TRBV19 and TRBJ2-1 gives the full variable domain: DGGITQSPKYLFRKEGQNVTLSCEQNLNHDAMYWYRQDPGQGLRLIYYSQIVNDFQKGDIAEGYSVSREKKESFPLTVTSAQKNPTAFYLCASSFTGYNEQFFGPGTRLTVL.

This chain uses TRBV28 with TRBJ1-4; TRBD1 might be the D (5 bases). This CDR3 contains 15 residues. Trimming took off 3 bases at V and 6 bases at J, with 14 bases between the two ends. Germline V CDR1 and CDR2: MDHEN, SYDVKM. CDR3 loop: CASSFRRQGDEKLFF. The CDR3, as DNA: TGTGCCAGCAGTTTTCGGCGGCAGGGCGATGAAAAACTGTTTTTT. The complete variable domain, with remaining parts taken from reference TRBV28 and TRBJ1-4, reads DVKVTQSSRYLVKRTGEKVFLECVQDMDHENMFWYRQDPGLGLRLIYFSYDVKMKEKGDIPEGYSVSREKKERFSLILESASTNQTSMYLCASSFRRQGDEKLFFGSGTQLSVL.

The chain employs TRBV3-1 (or the pseudogene TRBV3-2) and TRBJ2-7, with D maybe TRBD2 (6 bases). V was shortened by 0 bases and J by 1 base, with 28 bases between the two germline ends. From germline, CDR1 is LGHDT and CDR2 YNNKEL (reference sequence). The CDR3 length is 21 residues. In DNA, the CDR3 is TGTGCCAGCAGCCAAGATTTTATAGAAGCGGCTAGCGCCGCTCCTTCCTACGAGCAGTACTTC. This gives the protein CASSQDFIEAASAAPSYEQYF.

The sample holds one count of this clone. The CDR3 loop reads CASSSFGGQGSRYGYTF. In DNA, the CDR3 is TGTGCCAGCAGTTCCTTCGGGGGACAGGGGTCTCGGTATGGCTACACCTTC. The gene calls are TRBV6-2 or TRBV6-3 and TRBJ1-2; 10 bases are a match to TRBD1. CDR1 is MNHEY, CDR2 SVGEGT, per germline. This CDR3 is 17 amino acids long. V shed 4 bases and J 5 bases; nucleotides not matched to a gene: 13.

In this sample, this clone turned up a few times. The chain links TRBV6-2 or TRBV6-3 to TRBJ2-5; 8 bases are a match to TRBD2. The CDR3 covers 13 residues. CDR1 is MNHEY and CDR2 is SVGEGT in the germline V gene. Germline trimming cut 3 bases from V and 4 bases from J; bases unmatched to any gene: 1. CDR3 sequence: CASSYRGGETQYF. DNA of the CDR3: TGTGCCAGCAGTTATCGGGGGGGAGAGACCCAGTACTTC.

The rearrangement links TRBV5-1 to TRBJ1-3, with TRBD1 identical over 8 bases. Germline assignment: CDR1 SGHRS and CDR2 YFSETQ. The CDR3 is 15 residues long. V lost 4 bases to trimming and J lost 2 bases; unmatched junction nucleotides: 5. CDR3 bases: TGCGCCAGCAGCCTAGGACAGGGCACTGGAAACACCATATATTTT. Translating it yields CASSLGQGTGNTIYF.

The rearrangement links TRBV9 to TRBJ2-7, with D possibly matching TRBD1 (6 bases). This CDR3 comprises 14 residues. CDR1 SGDLS and CDR2 YYNGEE come from the germline V gene. Trimming took off 3 bases at V and 9 bases at J, with 19 bases between the two ends. The CDR3 DNA sequence: TGTGCCAGCAGCGCCCCGAACAGGGAGAGGGTGCAGTACTTC. Translating gives CASSAPNRERVQYF.

The chain has TRBV21-1 and TRBJ2-3; the table's D call, TRBD1, has no DNA check behind it. TRBV21-1 is described as a pseudogene. This CDR3 spans 17 amino acids. CDR3 sequence: CASSGNVEGAGTDTQYF. DNA for the CDR3: TGTGCCAGCAGCGGGAACGTCGAGGGGGCCGGGACAGATACGCAGTATTTT.

The chain recombines TRBV3-1 (or the pseudogene TRBV3-2) with TRBJ2-1; 11 bases are a match to TRBD1. With V trimmed by 4 bases and J by 3 bases, 8 bases remained unmatched. CDR3 size: 17 residues. CDR1 and CDR2 (germline): LGHDT, YNNKEL (reference sequence). CDR3 coding DNA: TGTGCCAGCAGCCCATTAGCCGGGACAGGGGGCTACAATGAGCAGTTCTTC. Its protein product is CASSPLAGTGGYNEQFF.

This chain joins TRBV7-8 and TRBJ2-1; 7 bases line up with TRBD2. CDR1 is SGHVS, CDR2 FQNEAQ, per germline. The CDR3 extends over 17 amino acids. Unmatched junction bases numbered 11, after V lost 6 bases and J lost 0 bases. The CDR3 reads CASRLSGTGGSYNEQFF. Written as DNA, the CDR3 is TGTGCCAGCAGACTCTCCGGGACGGGAGGCTCCTACAATGAGCAGTTCTTC.

The genes are TRBV3-1 (or the pseudogene TRBV3-2) and TRBJ2-7, with 7 bases identical to TRBD1. J was trimmed by 7 bases and V by 5 bases; bases with no gene match: 11. Germline V gene data show CDR1 as LGHDT and CDR2 as YNNKEL (reference sequence). This CDR3 region has 14 residues. The CDR3 is CASSVKTGVGEQYF. The CDR3 nucleotides are TGTGCCAGCAGCGTCAAAACAGGGGTAGGGGAGCAGTACTTC.

The V and J genes are TRBV25-1 and TRBJ1-1; D remains unclear. Germline V CDR1 and CDR2: MGHDK, SYGVNS. CDR3 size: 13 residues. The V end was cut by 2 bases, the J end by 12 bases, with 16 bases between. CDR3 in DNA: TGTGCCAGCAGTGAAGTGATAAGGTCTAGGACTTTCTTT. It is translated as CASSEVIRSRTFF.

This clone was found a few times. The chain combines TRBV5-1 with TRBJ2-7; TRBD2 matches at 10 bases. CDR3 length: 18 residues. The V segment lost 4 bases and the J segment 9 bases; nucleotides outside the gene matches: 22. Per germline, CDR1 SGHRS and CDR2 YFSETQ. The CDR3 spells CASSQVPSGSSQPKGQYF. DNA for the CDR3: TGCGCCAGCAGCCAGGTACCTAGCGGGAGCTCACAACCCAAAGGGCAGTACTTC.

This chain links TRBV27 with TRBJ1-6; D gene ambiguous. The CDR3 has 15 residues. Trimming took off 5 bases at V and 7 bases at J, with 15 bases between the two ends. Per the germline V gene, CDR1 is MNHEY and CDR2 is SMNVEV (reference sequence). CDR3 sequence (DNA): TGTGCCAGCAGTCCTGCGGTGGTGAGGAATTCACCCCTCCACTTT. This codes for CASSPAVVRNSPLHF.

The V gene is TRBV18, the J gene TRBJ1-2; no clear D. The CDR3 is made up of 15 amino acids. Germline lookup yields CDR1 KGHSH and CDR2 LQKENI. Between the trimmed V and J ends, which lost 3 bases and 5 bases, there was a span of 16 bases. CDR3 loop: CASSPGEEASYGYTF. DNA for the CDR3: TGTGCCAGCTCACCGGGCGAGGAGGCTTCTTATGGCTACACCTTC.

This clone was seen just once. CDR3 amino acids: CASGLVRTGSIIANEKLFF. CDR3 coding DNA: TGTGCTAGTGGTTTGGTAAGGACAGGGTCTATTATTGCGAATGAAAAACTGTTTTTT. The V and J genes are TRBV12-5 and TRBJ1-4; 8 bases match TRBD1. The CDR3 extends over 19 amino acids. CDR1 is LGHNT, CDR2 FRNRAP, per germline. V lost 0 bases, J lost 5 bases, and 14 bases stayed unmatched.

V is TRBV30 and J is TRBJ2-4; TRBD2 agrees at 7 bases. After removal of 0 bases from V and 0 bases from J, the junction contained 2 bases not matched to a gene. Germline assignment: CDR1 GTSNPN and CDR2 SVGIG (reference sequence). CDR3 length equals 15 residues. The CDR3 DNA sequence: TGTGCCTGGAGTGTCGGGGGGAGAGCCAAAAACATTCAGTACTTC. It is translated as CAWSVGGRAKNIQYF.

This chain joins TRBV28 and TRBJ2-5; 9 bases are shared with TRBD1. In germline, CDR1 is MDHEN, CDR2 SYDVKM. This CDR3 has 15 amino acids. V dropped 3 bases and J dropped 5; count of bases not matched to a gene: 7. Written as DNA, the CDR3 is TGTGCCAGCAGTTTCTGGACAGGGGCTGAGGAGACCCAGTACTTC. It is translated as CASSFWTGAEETQYF.

V gene TRBV4-2 combines with J gene TRBJ2-6; D is possibly TRBD1 (5 bases). The V and J ends lost 4 bases and 0 bases respectively, with 7 bases between them. The CDR3 spans 15 residues. Looked up from germline, CDR1 is LGHNA and CDR2 is YNFKEQ. CDR3 nucleotide sequence: TGTGCCAGCAGCCTCCAGGGCTCTGGGGCCAACGTCCTGACTTTC. This translates into CASSLQGSGANVLTF.